The sequence of this TCR beta chain was determined in a study of T cell responses to AZD1222 COVID-19 vaccine. Findings and caveats of the study: Spike-specific TCR breadth rose after two AZD1222 doses, and depth rose as well. Repertoires in all cases were sampled only once the peak T cell response had passed. Seropositive AZD1222 recipients at baseline numbered only 5 to 7.

Produced via immunoSEQ multiplex PCR; TCRdb's table is partial and in-frame only. Among 70,000 to 90,000 clones listed, approximately 89% were seen once. As regards this clone: Its target is not known.

The CDR3 is 13 amino acids. From germline, CDR1 is MNHGY and CDR2 SAAAGT. V was shortened by 5 bases and J by 2 bases, with 9 bases between the two germline ends. Sequences were derived from peripheral blood, sampled on day 0 of AZD1222 vaccination. The receptor comes from an adult in good health. The chain combines TRBV6-8 with TRBJ2-5, with D hard to call. The DNA of the CDR3 is TGTGCCAGCAGTGAGGAGTTTCAAGAGACCCAGTACTTC. Its protein is CASSEEFQETQYF.